These 20 T cell receptor beta chains were sequenced from one sample in a study of CD8+CD57+ T cells in acquired aplastic anemia. Investigators profiled TCR beta VDJ and CDR3 from genomic DNA template. TCRdb reprocessed the reads via MiXCR and lists one record per CDR3 protein. The data show about 220,000 distinct CDR3 sequences, with 30% to 40% seen just once and more than 0.95% held by the top ten. Material: sorted CD4+, CD8+, or CD8+CD57+ T cells (not recorded which) from PBMCs. The receptor source for this set is a human donor in good health, serving as a control.

This clonotype has at least ten counts. The chain uses TRBV10-3 and TRBJ1-2; 7 bases line up with TRBD1. CDR1 is ENHRY, CDR2 SYGVKD, per germline. This CDR3 is built from 17 residues. V dropped 3 bases and J dropped 1; count of bases not matched to a gene: 11. The CDR3 region is CAISDTGTVKINYGYTF. CDR3 coding DNA: TGTGCCATCAGTGATACCGGGACAGTGAAAATTAACTATGGCTACACCTTC.

The J gene is TRBJ1-5, the V gene TRBV11-2; D not resolved. Trimming took 1 base from V and 4 from J, leaving 14 bases between them. CDR3 length: 16 residues. Germline V lookup: CDR1 SGHAT, CDR2 FQNNGV. The CDR3, as DNA: TGTGCCAGCAGCTTAGTCGCAGGACCGACGAATCAGCCCCAGCATTTT. Protein product: CASSLVAGPTNQPQHF.

At least ten counts were recorded for this clonotype. This rearrangement joins TRBV20-1 to TRBJ1-2; TRBD1 matches 7 bases. This CDR3 is 14 amino acids long. CDR1 and CDR2 from the germline V gene are DFQATT and SNEGSKA (reference sequence). The V and J ends lost 1 base and 8 bases, in that order; junction bases with no gene match: 10. As DNA, the CDR3 is TGCAGTGCTAGAGTCCCGACAGGGATGGAAGGCTACACCTTC. Its translation: CSARVPTGMEGYTF.

Comment on this clonotype: A single base separates this from a much larger clone, so it may be a read error. The chain has TRBV30 and TRBJ1-2, with a weak D call TRBD1 (5 bases). The CDR3 has 14 residues. The germline V gene has CDR1 GTSNPN and CDR2 SVGIG (reference sequence). CDR3 nucleotides: TGTGCCTGGAGTGACCAGGGACTTAACTATGGCTGCACCTTC. The encoded protein is CAWSDQGLNYGCTF.

The V gene is TRBV30, the J gene TRBJ1-1; D is perhaps TRBD1 (5 bases). The CDR3 consists of 13 residues. Germline-derived CDR1 and CDR2 are GTSNPN and SVGIG (reference sequence). The V and J ends lost 8 bases and 4 bases respectively, with 17 bases between them. The CDR3: CAGQKGMGTEAFF. DNA for the CDR3: TGTGCCGGACAAAAGGGGATGGGCACTGAAGCTTTCTTT.

The chain has TRBV29-1 and TRBJ2-7; no clear D gene. Germline V gene sequence: CDR1 SQVTM, CDR2 ANQGSEA. V lost 5 bases, J lost 0 bases, and 8 bases lay in between. The CDR3 runs to 12 residues. The CDR3 region is CSVLSGSYEQYF. The CDR3, as DNA: TGCAGCGTTCTAAGTGGCTCCTACGAGCAGTACTTC.

The gene calls are TRBV11-3 and TRBJ2-7; D gene ambiguous. V lost 0 bases to trimming and J lost 0 bases, with 3 bases between them. CDR1 and CDR2 (germline): SGHNT, YENEEA. This CDR3 is 13 amino acids long. The CDR3 region has the DNA TGTGCCAGCAGCTTAGAGAGCTCCTACGAGCAGTACTTC. Protein sequence: CASSLESSYEQYF.

V is TRBV19 and J is TRBJ2-5, with D hard to call. The germline gives CDR1 LNHDA, CDR2 SQIVND (reference sequence). V gave up 4 bases and J gave up 7 bases, with 7 bases separating them. CDR3 size: 11 residues. The CDR3 is CASSNFGTQYF. The CDR3 nucleotides are TGTGCCAGTAGTAATTTTGGGACCCAGTACTTC.

In its sample, this clonotype was seen many times. This chain uses TRBV20-1 with TRBJ1-4; no clear D gene. The V gene's germline CDR1 is DFQATT and CDR2 SNEGSKA (reference sequence). The V gene lost 3 bases and the J gene lost 8 bases, with 10 bases spanning the gap. The CDR3 consists of 12 residues. The chain's CDR3 is CSARGITEKLFF. The DNA of the CDR3 is TGCAGTGCTAGGGGCATTACGGAAAAACTGTTTTTT.

This clonotype has a handful of counts. A clone one base away is much larger, so this may be a read error. V and J are TRBV2 and TRBJ2-2; TRBD2 matches at 10 bases. Germline loops: CDR1 SNHLY, CDR2 FYNNEI. The CDR3 consists of 15 residues. The CDR3 DNA reads as TGTGCCAGCAACCTGGGACTAGCGTACACCGGGGGGCTGTTTTTT. It specifies CASNLGLAYTGGLFF.

Notes on this clonotype: A much larger clone lies one base from this, so it may be a read error. The chain couples TRBV5-1 to TRBJ2-7, with D possibly matching TRBD2 (5 bases). CDR3 length: 14 residues. V lost 5 bases, J lost 0 bases, and 12 bases lay in between. Germline V gives CDR1 SGHRS, CDR2 YFSETQ. Here the CDR3 DNA reads TGCGCCAGCAGGCTTGGGGAGACCTCCTACGAGCAGTACTTC. It translates to CASRLGETSYEQYF.

The genes are TRBV30 and TRBJ2-5, with D unclear. Trimming removed 0 bases at V and 5 bases at J, with 4 bases between. CDR1 GTSNPN and CDR2 SVGIG come from the germline V gene (reference sequence). This CDR3 comprises 11 residues. The CDR3 reads CAWSVVETQYF. The CDR3 DNA sequence: TGTGCCTGGAGTGTCGTCGAGACCCAGTACTTC.

This clonotype appeared many times. The chain joins TRBV7-9 to TRBJ2-7; D gene uncertain. Per germline, CDR1 SEHNR and CDR2 FQNEAQ (reference sequence). The ends were cut back, 5 bases at V and 6 bases at J, with 14 bases in the middle. The CDR3 spans 13 residues. DNA of the CDR3: TGTGCCAGCAGCCGAAACGCTTTAGCCGAGCAGTACTTC. Its protein product is CASSRNALAEQYF.

This clonotype was found a few times. The rearrangement joins TRBV27 to TRBJ2-2; the D gene is possibly TRBD2 (6 bases). The CDR3 consists of 15 residues. Germline CDR1 MNHEY, CDR2 SMNVEV (reference sequence). The germline V and J ends were trimmed by 5 bases and 6 bases, with 16 bases remaining between them. CDR3 sequence: CASSRDSTLAGELFF. For the CDR3, the DNA is TGTGCCAGCAGTCGGGACTCCACTTTGGCCGGGGAGCTGTTTTTT.

The chain links TRBV10-3 to TRBJ2-7; no reliable D call. The CDR3 has 12 residues. Trimming removed 7 bases at V and 2 bases at J, with 9 bases between. CDR1 ENHRY and CDR2 SYGVKD come from the germline V gene. In DNA form, the CDR3 reads TGTGCCATCACCCTTGCGGCCTACGAGCAGTACTTC. Protein: CAITLAAYEQYF.

A note on this clonotype: With a much larger clone just one base away, this may be a read error. The chain has TRBV11-1 and TRBJ2-2, with a weak D call TRBD2 (6 bases). This CDR3 has 17 amino acids. Germline V gene data show CDR1 as SGHAT and CDR2 as FQDESV (reference sequence). The CDR3 DNA sequence: TGTGCCAGCAGCTTAGTCGTTTTCGGGAGCCGCACCGGGGAGCTGGTTTTT. Translating it yields CASSLVVFGSRTGELVF.

This chain uses TRBV12-3 or TRBV12-4 with TRBJ2-1; maybe TRBD1 (5 bases). Trimming removed 6 bases at V and 5 bases at J, with 8 bases between. This CDR3 is built from 12 residues. The chain's CDR3 is CASRSRDNEQFF. DNA of the CDR3: TGTGCCAGCAGATCCAGGGACAATGAGCAGTTCTTC.

This clonotype was recorded a few times. The J gene is TRBJ1-1, the V gene TRBV12-3 or TRBV12-4; 8 nucleotides align to TRBD1. Losses at the gene ends were 6 bases for V and 4 bases for J; bases not matched to a gene: 4. The CDR3 extends over 13 amino acids. The CDR3: CASRRDRGTEAFF. CDR3 sequence (DNA): TGTGCCAGCAGGAGAGACAGGGGCACTGAAGCTTTCTTT.

This sequence joins TRBV10-3 and TRBJ2-7; D call uncertain. Germline V gives CDR1 ENHRY, CDR2 SYGVKD. V was shortened by 6 bases and J by 1 base, with 13 bases between the two germline ends. The CDR3 covers 14 residues. The CDR3 is CAIRFGQPSYEQYF. The DNA for the CDR3 is TGTGCCATCAGATTCGGGCAGCCTTCCTACGAGCAGTACTTC.

This clonotype occurred many times. This chain links TRBV2 with TRBJ2-7; 12 nucleotides align to TRBD2. The V gene end was trimmed by 5 bases and the J gene end by 2 bases; junction bases not matched to a gene: 4. Germline V gene lookup returns CDR1 SNHLY and CDR2 FYNNEI. CDR3 length: 15 residues. CDR3 residues: CASSRLAGEAYEQYF. In nucleotides, the CDR3 is TGTGCCAGCAGTCGACTAGCGGGAGAAGCCTACGAGCAGTACTTC. Looking up the rest from reference TRBV2 and TRBJ2-7 gives the full variable domain: EPEVTQTPSHQVTQMGQEVILRCVPISNHLYFYWYRQILGQKVEFLVSFYNNEISEKSEIFDDQFSVERPDGSNFTLKIRSTKLEDSAMYFCASSRLAGEAYEQYFGPGTRLTVT.